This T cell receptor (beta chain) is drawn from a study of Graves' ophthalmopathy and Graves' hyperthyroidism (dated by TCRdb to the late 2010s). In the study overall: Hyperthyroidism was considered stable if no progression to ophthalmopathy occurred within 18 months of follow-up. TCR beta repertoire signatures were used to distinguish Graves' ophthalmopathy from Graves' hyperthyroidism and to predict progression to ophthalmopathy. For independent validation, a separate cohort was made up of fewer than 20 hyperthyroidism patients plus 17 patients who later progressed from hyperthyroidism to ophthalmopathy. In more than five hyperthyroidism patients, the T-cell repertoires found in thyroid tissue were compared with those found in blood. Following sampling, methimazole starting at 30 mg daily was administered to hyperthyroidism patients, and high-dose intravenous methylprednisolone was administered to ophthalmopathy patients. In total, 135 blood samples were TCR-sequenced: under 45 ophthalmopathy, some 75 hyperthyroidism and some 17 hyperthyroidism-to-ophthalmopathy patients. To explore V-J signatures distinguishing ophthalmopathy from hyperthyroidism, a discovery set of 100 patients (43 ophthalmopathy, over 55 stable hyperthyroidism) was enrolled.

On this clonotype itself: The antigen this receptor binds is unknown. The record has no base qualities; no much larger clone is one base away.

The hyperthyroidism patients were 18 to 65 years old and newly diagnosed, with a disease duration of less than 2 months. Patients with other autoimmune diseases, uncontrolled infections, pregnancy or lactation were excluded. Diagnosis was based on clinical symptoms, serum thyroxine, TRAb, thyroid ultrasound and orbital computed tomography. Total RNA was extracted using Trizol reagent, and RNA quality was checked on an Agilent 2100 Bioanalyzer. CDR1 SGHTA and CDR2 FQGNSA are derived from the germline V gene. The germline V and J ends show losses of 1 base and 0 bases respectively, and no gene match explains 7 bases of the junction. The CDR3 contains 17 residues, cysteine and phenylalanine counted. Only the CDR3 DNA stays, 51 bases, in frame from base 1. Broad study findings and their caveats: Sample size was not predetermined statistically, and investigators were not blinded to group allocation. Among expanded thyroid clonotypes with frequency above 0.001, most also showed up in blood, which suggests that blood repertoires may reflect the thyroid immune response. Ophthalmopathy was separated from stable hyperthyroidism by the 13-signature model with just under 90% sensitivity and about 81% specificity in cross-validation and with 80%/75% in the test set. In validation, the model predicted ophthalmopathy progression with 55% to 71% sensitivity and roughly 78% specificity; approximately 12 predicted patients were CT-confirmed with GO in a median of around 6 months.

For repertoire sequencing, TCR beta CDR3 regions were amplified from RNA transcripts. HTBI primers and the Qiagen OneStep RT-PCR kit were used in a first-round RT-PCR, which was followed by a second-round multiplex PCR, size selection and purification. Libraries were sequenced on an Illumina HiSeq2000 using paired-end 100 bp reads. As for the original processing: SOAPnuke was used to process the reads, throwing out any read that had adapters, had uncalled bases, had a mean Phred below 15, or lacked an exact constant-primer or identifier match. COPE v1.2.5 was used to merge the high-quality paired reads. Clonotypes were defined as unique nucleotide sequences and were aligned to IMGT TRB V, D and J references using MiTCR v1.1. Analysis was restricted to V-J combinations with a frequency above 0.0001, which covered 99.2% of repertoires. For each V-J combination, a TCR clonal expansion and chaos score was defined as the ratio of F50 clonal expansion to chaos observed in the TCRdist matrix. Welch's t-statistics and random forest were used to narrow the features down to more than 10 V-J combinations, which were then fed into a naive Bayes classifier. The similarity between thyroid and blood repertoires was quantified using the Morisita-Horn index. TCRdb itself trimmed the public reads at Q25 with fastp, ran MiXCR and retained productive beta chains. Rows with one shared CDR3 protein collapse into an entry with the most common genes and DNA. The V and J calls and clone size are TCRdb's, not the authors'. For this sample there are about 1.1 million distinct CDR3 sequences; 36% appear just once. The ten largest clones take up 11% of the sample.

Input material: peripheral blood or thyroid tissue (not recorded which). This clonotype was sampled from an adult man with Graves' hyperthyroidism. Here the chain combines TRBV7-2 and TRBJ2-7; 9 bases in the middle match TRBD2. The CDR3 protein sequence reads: CASSLVGGGAFSYEQYF. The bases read TGTGCCAGCAGCTTAGTCGGCGGGGGGGCCTTCTCCTACGAGCAGTACTTC.